Listed below are T cell receptor beta chains from one sample, sequenced in a study of blood T cells in healthy people across ages. TCRdb used MiXCR to reprocess the 5' RACE reads, holding one entry per CDR3 protein. This sample has around 580,000 distinct CDR3 sequences, with under 55% found just once. Sequenced material: blood. The receptor source for this set is a man older than 75 in good health. Both conserved end residues are part of each CDR3. A D gene is named only where the DNA matches it firmly. The size entry is marked missing in some rows and otherwise reads once, few, many or a size class.

TRBV7-2	TRBJ1-6	NA	NA	TGTGCCAGCAGCTTAAATGCTGGACAGACTAATTCACCCCTCCACTTT	CASSLNAGQTNSPLHF
TRBV12-3/TRBV12-4	TRBJ2-1	NA	NA	TGTGCCAGCAGTCCGGTGCTAGCATCAGGCTACAATGAGCAGTTCTTC	CASSPVLASGYNEQFF
TRBV18	TRBJ2-3	NA	NA	TGTGCCAGCTCACCTCTCGAAGGGGAGAGATACGCGTATTTT	CASSPLEGERYAYF
TRBV7-2	TRBJ2-3	TRBD2	NA	TGTGCCAGCAGCTTCGGGACTAGCGGGACAATCACAGATACGCAGTATTTT	CASSFGTSGTITDTQYF
TRBV3-1	TRBJ2-7	TRBD1	few	TGTGCCAGCAGCTTACGGGACAGGGGATACGAGCAGTACTTC	CASSLRDRGYEQYF
TRBV7-9	TRBJ2-7	NA	few	TGTGCCAGCAGATCGACCGGGGCTCAGTACTTC	CASRSTGAQYF
TRBV29-1	TRBJ2-3	TRBD2	NA	TGCAGCGCTCTAGCGGGAGGCCGAAATACGCAGTATTTT	CSALAGGRNTQYF
TRBV20-1	TRBJ2-4	NA	NA	TGCAGTGCTATAACAGGCGTGGGATACAAAAACATTCAGTACTTC	CSAITGVGYKNIQYF
TRBV9	TRBJ2-1	NA	NA	TGTGCCAGCAGCGTAACCAGGGGGGATGGGCGGGAACTCGACGATGAGCAGTTCTTC	CASSVTRGDGRELDDEQFF
TRBV10-3	TRBJ2-1	NA	NA	TGTGCCATCAGGGGCAGGGGAGGTGAGCAGTTCTTC	CAIRGRGGEQFF
TRBV20-1	TRBJ2-5	TRBD2	NA	TGCAGTGCTAGTCCCGACCTTCGGACTAGTACCTTGAAGACCCAGTACTTC	CSASPDLRTSTLKTQYF
TRBV24-1	TRBJ2-1	NA	few	TGTGCCACCAGTGATTTGCAAGGCGGCTACAATGAGCAGTTCTTC	CATSDLQGGYNEQFF
TRBV2	TRBJ2-3	TRBD1	NA	TGTGCCAGCAGGAACAGGGGGGATCGTTGGGCAGATACGCAGTATTTT	CASRNRGDRWADTQYF
TRBV4-3	TRBJ1-4	NA	few	TGCGCCAGCAGCCAAGATCGGGGCCAGGGCGCAACTAATGAAAAACTGTTTTTT	CASSQDRGQGATNEKLFF
TRBV29-1	TRBJ2-7	TRBD1	NA	TGCAGCGCGAAGACAGGGGGCCTATCCTACGAGCAGTACTTC	CSAKTGGLSYEQYF
TRBV12-3/TRBV12-4	TRBJ1-2	NA	few	TGTGCCAGCAGTAAGGGTTTGAACTATGGCTACACCTTC	CASSKGLNYGYTF
TRBV6-2/TRBV6-3	TRBJ1-4	TRBD1	NA	TGTGCCAGCAACGAAGGGACAGCAGAAGAAAAACTGTTTTTT	CASNEGTAEEKLFF
TRBV4-3	TRBJ2-1	NA	NA	TGCGCCAGCAGCCAAACCAACAATGAGCAGTTCTTC	CASSQTNNEQFF
TRBV25-1	TRBJ2-5	NA	NA	TGTGCCAGCGGTCCCATCGGTAGGGCCCAAGAGACCCAGTACTTC	CASGPIGRAQETQYF
TRBV6-6	TRBJ2-7	TRBD2	many	TGTGCCAGCAGTTACTTCGAGCGGGGAGAGCAGTACTTC	CASSYFERGEQYF
TRBV9	TRBJ2-3	NA	NA	TGTGCCAGCAGCGTAGCTACTAGGGCAGATACGCAGTATTTT	CASSVATRADTQYF
TRBV6-6	TRBJ2-3	NA	NA	TGTGCCAGCAGTTACTCGAAGTTAAAGGATACGCAGTATTTT	CASSYSKLKDTQYF
TRBV6-6	TRBJ2-3	NA	NA	TGTGCCAGCAGTTTAGACGGGGTGTCGGGGCGGGTAGATACGCAGTATTTT	CASSLDGVSGRVDTQYF
TRBV5-5	TRBJ2-1	NA	NA	TGTGCCAGCAGCTTGTCGGGGGCGAATGAGCAGTTCTTC	CASSLSGANEQFF
TRBV21-1	TRBJ2-7	NA	many	TGTGCCAGCAGCAAAGGTGGGACGGGCTACGAGCAGTACTTC	CASSKGGTGYEQYF
TRBV10-3	TRBJ2-1	NA	NA	TGTGCCATCAACGGGACGGGGAGGAATGAGCAGTTCTTC	CAINGTGRNEQFF
TRBV9	TRBJ2-2	NA	few	TGTGCCAGCAGCGTAGTAGGGGGGGGCACCGGGGAGCTGTTTTTT	CASSVVGGGTGELFF
TRBV11-2	TRBJ2-3	NA	NA	TGTGCCAGCAGCCCCTCTTTGTGGACTAGCACAGATACGCAGTATTTT	CASSPSLWTSTDTQYF
TRBV29-1	TRBJ2-5	TRBD2	NA	TGCAGCGTTAGACTAGCGGGAGTTGGGACCCAGTACTTC	CSVRLAGVGTQYF
TRBV7-2	TRBJ2-3	TRBD2	NA	TGTGCCAGCAGCCGCACTAGCGGGGGGCCTCCAGATACGCAGTATTTT	CASSRTSGGPPDTQYF
TRBV7-2	TRBJ2-5	TRBD2	NA	TGTGCCAGCAGCTCGCGACTAGCGGGGGCGGGTGAGGCCCAGTACTTC	CASSSRLAGAGEAQYF
TRBV4-2	TRBJ2-4	TRBD2	NA	TGTGCCAGCAGCCAAGATGAGCGGGACCTAGCCAAAAACATTCAGTACTTC	CASSQDERDLAKNIQYF
TRBV5-1	TRBJ2-5	TRBD2	few	TGCGCCAGCAGCCCGGGACTAGCGGGGGGTATCCAAGAGACCCAGTACTTC	CASSPGLAGGIQETQYF
TRBV6-6	TRBJ2-1	NA	NA	TGTGCCACCGTGGGGGGGGCTAGGGGGAATGAGCAGTTCTTC	CATVGGARGNEQFF
TRBV29-1	TRBJ2-1	NA	NA	TGCGGCTCAAAACAGGCTAGCTCCTACAATGAGCAGTTCTTC	CGSKQASSYNEQFF
TRBV20-1	TRBJ1-2	NA	NA	TGCAGTGCTATTGACAGCTATGGCTACACCTTC	CSAIDSYGYTF
TRBV7-9	TRBJ2-5	NA	NA	TGTGCCAGCAGCCTGTCCACAGGGAAAGAGACCCAGTACTTC	CASSLSTGKETQYF
TRBV24-1	TRBJ1-1	TRBD1	few	TGTGCCACCAGAGACAGGGGCGGTCGGAACACTGAAGCTTTCTTT	CATRDRGGRNTEAFF
TRBV18	TRBJ2-2	NA	NA	TGTGCCAGCTCAGCGGAACTGGACACCGGGGAGCTGTTTTTT	CASSAELDTGELFF
TRBV6-2/TRBV6-3	TRBJ2-4	NA	NA	TGTGCCAGCAGTTACGCCATCACAGAGCTAGCCAAAAACATTCAGTACTTC	CASSYAITELAKNIQYF
TRBV6-5	TRBJ2-1	TRBD1	NA	TGTGCCAGCAGTTACTCGACAGGGGGGGAGACCCAGTTCTTC	CASSYSTGGETQFF
TRBV20-1	TRBJ1-5	NA	NA	TGCAGTGCTCCTAGGGTTGGAGGCAATCAGCCCCAGCATTTT	CSAPRVGGNQPQHF
TRBV27	TRBJ2-7	TRBD1	NA	TGTGCCAGCAGTCTCAGACAGGGTTCCAACGAGCAGTACTTC	CASSLRQGSNEQYF
TRBV3-1	TRBJ2-3	TRBD2	NA	TGTGCCAGCAGCACTAGCGGGGGCACAGATACGCAGTATTTT	CASSTSGGTDTQYF
TRBV20-1	TRBJ1-1	NA	NA	TGCAGTGCTAGATTCCCCGGCCAGAACACTGAAGCTTTCTTT	CSARFPGQNTEAFF
TRBV9	TRBJ2-4	TRBD2	NA	TGTGCCAGCAGCAGGCCCGGGACTAGCGGGATTGGGGAGCAGTACTTC	CASSRPGTSGIGEQYF
TRBV21-1	TRBJ2-3	NA	NA	TGTGCCAGCAGCAAAGCCAGCGGGAGCATCAACCGTCGGACAGATACGCAGTATTTT	CASSKASGSINRRTDTQYF
TRBV6-6	TRBJ2-1	TRBD2	many	TGTGCCAGCAGTTCTCCTAGCGGGAGTATCTATGAGCAGTTCTTC	CASSSPSGSIYEQFF
TRBV5-1	TRBJ2-5	NA	NA	TGCGCCAGCTGTATAGCCCTCGAGGAGACCCAGTACTTC	CASCIALEETQYF
TRBV6-2/TRBV6-3	TRBJ2-5	NA	NA	TGTGCCAGCAGTTACTACAGTCCGGGTTGGACCCAGTACTTC	CASSYYSPGWTQYF
TRBV7-2	TRBJ1-5	NA	few	TGTGCCAGCAGCTTAGCGGCCGGTGAACCCAATCAGCCCCAGCATTTT	CASSLAAGEPNQPQHF
TRBV3-1	TRBJ1-2	NA	NA	TGTGCCAGCAGCCCCGGGAGCGGGGTAGGCTACACCTTC	CASSPGSGVGYTF
TRBV6-6	TRBJ1-1	NA	many	TGTGCCAGCAGTTACCCAGGGGTGAACACTGAAGCTTTCTTT	CASSYPGVNTEAFF
TRBV6-6	TRBJ1-1	TRBD1	many	TGTGCCAGCAGGAGCCGGGACAGGGGTACTGAAGCTTTCTTT	CASRSRDRGTEAFF
TRBV10-2	TRBJ2-7	TRBD2	NA	TGCGCCAGCAGTGAGGGCGGGAGATACGAGCAGTACTTC	CASSEGGRYEQYF
TRBV7-9	TRBJ2-5	NA	NA	TGTGCCAGCAGCTTGGCCCGGGGATCTAAGGAGACCCAGTACTTC	CASSLARGSKETQYF